These 32 T cell receptor beta chains were all obtained from the same sample, sequenced in a study of T cells in tuberculosis. The method was immunoSEQ multiplex PCR; TCRdb's version includes in-frame clones alone and lacks a portion of them. The top ten clones hold 6.5% to 9% of a sample with around 35,000 clones, approximately 93% of them seen once. Sequencing was done on a sample of PBMCs. Source of these receptors: a donor aged 10-30 years with latent tuberculosis or without tuberculosis infection.

V is TRBV9 and J is TRBJ2-7; D might be TRBD1 (5 bases). CDR3 length: 16 residues. V lost 3 bases to trimming and J lost 4 bases, with 20 bases between them. Germline CDR1 SGDLS, CDR2 YYNGEE. The CDR3 DNA is TGTGCCAGCAGCGCCCACAAACGACAGATTCAATACGAGCAGTACTTC. This translates into CASSAHKRQIQYEQYF. Using reference TRBV9 and TRBJ2-7 for the parts outside the CDR3, the full variable domain is DSGVTQTPKHLITATGQRVTLRCSPRSGDLSVYWYQQSLDQGLQFLIQYYNGEERAKGNILERFSAQQFPDLHSELNLSSLELGDSALYFCASSAHKRQIQYEQYFGPGTRLTVT.

This chain links TRBV18 with TRBJ2-6; D is perhaps TRBD1 (6 bases). V was trimmed by 3 bases and J by 0 bases, leaving 15 bases between them. The CDR3 loop spans 18 amino acids. CDR1 and CDR2 from the germline V gene are KGHSH and LQKENI. CDR3 loop: CASSPEQGDPSGANVLTF. CDR3 DNA sequence: TGTGCCAGCTCACCCGAACAGGGAGACCCCTCTGGGGCCAACGTCCTGACTTTC.

The chain has TRBV19 and TRBJ2-4, with D possibly matching TRBD1 (6 bases). The germline V gene encodes CDR1 LNHDA and CDR2 SQIVND (reference sequence). The CDR3 has 13 amino acids. Between the trimmed V and J ends, which lost 5 bases and 6 bases, there was a span of 11 bases. CDR3 DNA: TGTGCCAGTAGTCCCGGGACATTAAACATTCAGTACTTC. Translation gives CASSPGTLNIQYF. Full variable domain (rest looked up from reference TRBV19 and TRBJ2-4): DGGITQSPKYLFRKEGQNVTLSCEQNLNHDAMYWYRQDPGQGLRLIYYSQIVNDFQKGDIAEGYSVSREKKESFPLTVTSAQKNPTAFYLCASSPGTLNIQYFGAGTRLSVL.

The V call is TRBV7-2, the J call TRBJ2-1, with 10 positions matching TRBD2. J gave up 2 bases and V 0 bases, and 7 bases lay outside the gene matches. The germline V gene encodes CDR1 SGHTA and CDR2 FQGNSA. The CDR3 loop spans 18 amino acids. The CDR3 bases are TGTGCCAGCAGCTTAGCGTGGCTAGCGGGGGCAGCCTACAATGAGCAGTTCTTC. As protein: CASSLAWLAGAAYNEQFF.

The chain carries TRBV6-5 and TRBJ2-3; TRBD2 is a possible D gene (5 bases). This CDR3 is built from 16 residues. The germline V and J ends were trimmed by 4 bases and 4 bases, with 18 bases remaining between them. The germline CDR1 and CDR2 sequences are MNHEY and SVGAGI. CDR3 in amino acids: CASSSPTTQSPDTQYF. The CDR3, as DNA: TGTGCCAGCAGTTCCCCGACTACTCAAAGTCCAGATACGCAGTATTTT.

The chain has TRBV6-1 and TRBJ2-7; D is unresolved. CDR1 is MNHNS and CDR2 is SASEGT in the germline V gene. This CDR3 contains 12 residues. V gave up 2 bases and J gave up 3 bases, with 5 bases separating them. CDR3 nucleotide sequence: TGTGCCAGCAGTGAATCTTTCTACGAGCAGTACTTC. Its protein is CASSESFYEQYF.

The chain links TRBV5-1 to TRBJ2-1, with unresolved D. The V and J ends lost 0 bases and 5 bases respectively, with 6 bases between them. CDR1 and CDR2 from the germline V gene are SGHRS and YFSETQ. The CDR3 totals 13 residues. The CDR3 coding sequence is TGCGCCAGCAGCTTGGCGCCAGACAATGAGCAGTTCTTC. Translating it yields CASSLAPDNEQFF.

The genes are TRBV9 and TRBJ1-1; D is ambiguous. CDR1 and CDR2 (germline): SGDLS, YYNGEE. V lost 0 bases and J 5 bases, leaving 11 bases between the germline ends. CDR3 length equals 14 residues. CDR3 in amino acids: CASSVGSGGTEAFF. CDR3 nucleotide sequence: TGTGCCAGCAGCGTAGGGAGCGGCGGGACTGAAGCTTTCTTT.

V and J are TRBV9 and TRBJ2-1; TRBD2 aligns across 9 bases. The germline V gene has CDR1 SGDLS and CDR2 YYNGEE. V lost 4 bases to trimming and J lost 6 bases; unmatched junction nucleotides: 14. The CDR3 extends over 17 amino acids. In nucleotides, the CDR3 is TGTGCCAGCAGCACAAGAAGCAAAGCGGGGGGAAGCAATGAGCAGTTCTTC. This encodes CASSTRSKAGGSNEQFF.

The genes are TRBV9 and TRBJ2-3, with TRBD1 matching 7 bases. V shed 3 bases and J 10 bases; nucleotides not matched to a gene: 26. CDR1 and CDR2 (germline): SGDLS, YYNGEE. The CDR3 is made up of 19 amino acids. The CDR3 is CASSAPVYRGGDQLHPQYF. CDR3 sequence (DNA): TGTGCCAGCAGCGCCCCCGTTTACAGGGGTGGTGACCAGCTTCACCCGCAGTATTTT.

The V and J genes are TRBV7-2 and TRBJ2-6; D not certain. CDR1 is SGHTA and CDR2 is FQGNSA in the germline V gene. The CDR3 extends over 16 amino acids. The V end was cut by 3 bases, the J end by 1 base, with 10 bases between. CDR3 sequence: CASSLGRLSGANVLTF. The CDR3 DNA is TGTGCCAGCAGCTTGGGCCGGTTATCTGGGGCCAACGTCCTGACTTTC.

This chain uses TRBV5-6 with TRBJ1-2, with TRBD1 identical over 7 bases. The junction had 9 bases not matched to a gene; V was cut back by 2 bases and J by 8 bases. From germline, CDR1 is SGHDT and CDR2 YYEEEE. The CDR3 contains 14 residues. CDR3 sequence (DNA): TGTGCCAGCAGCTTCGGGACAGTGAGACGGGGCTACACCTTC. Translation gives CASSFGTVRRGYTF.

This chain uses TRBV4-1 with TRBJ1-1; TRBD1 matches at 9 bases. With V trimmed by 2 bases and J by 5 bases, 6 bases remained unmatched. The CDR3 runs to 15 residues. Germline assignment: CDR1 MGHRA and CDR2 YSYEKL. CDR3 DNA sequence: TGCGCCAGCAGCCAAACACAGGGGGCCAGTACTGAAGCTTTCTTT. This gives the protein CASSQTQGASTEAFF.

The J gene is TRBJ2-1, the V gene TRBV6-4; 7 bases are shared with TRBD2. The germline V gene has CDR1 MRHNA and CDR2 SNTAGT. V was clipped by 0 bases and J by 7 bases; unmatched bases: 6. The CDR3 loop spans 15 amino acids. CDR3 coding DNA: TGTGCCAGCAGTGACTCAGGACTAGTGAATAATGAGCAGTTCTTC. Protein: CASSDSGLVNNEQFF.

This chain joins TRBV4-2 and TRBJ1-3; 7 nucleotides line up with TRBD1. V trimming: 0 bases; J trimming: 0 bases; junction bases outside the gene matches: 2. From germline, CDR1 is LGHNA and CDR2 YNFKEQ. The CDR3 contains 16 residues. The CDR3 sequence: CASSQDPGGSGNTIYF. CDR3 bases: TGTGCCAGCAGCCAAGATCCAGGGGGCTCTGGAAACACCATATATTTT.

V gene TRBV5-1 combines with J gene TRBJ2-6; D might be TRBD1 (5 bases). Germline V gives CDR1 SGHRS, CDR2 YFSETQ. V was cut by 0 bases and J by 2 bases, with 9 bases left in between. The CDR3 extends over 16 amino acids. The DNA for the CDR3 is TGCGCCAGCAGCTTGGAGAAAGGGGCTGGGGCCAACGTCCTGACTTTC. Translating it yields CASSLEKGAGANVLTF.

This chain joins TRBV10-3 and TRBJ2-3; 8 nucleotides agree with TRBD2. The CDR3 runs 14 residues. The junction had 3 bases not matched to a gene; V was cut back by 7 bases and J by 0 bases. The germline V gene encodes CDR1 ENHRY and CDR2 SYGVKD. The CDR3 DNA reads as TGTGCCATCATGGCGGGGGGCAGCACAGATACGCAGTATTTT. It specifies CAIMAGGSTDTQYF.

The genes are TRBV27 and TRBJ2-7; D not resolved. The DNA end lines up better with TRBJ2-5; the J call may be wrong. The CDR3 has 9 amino acids. Looked up from germline, CDR1 is MNHEY and CDR2 is SMNVEV (reference sequence). The DNA for the CDR3 is TGTGCCAGGGAGCAGACCCAGTACTTC. As protein: CAREQTQYF.

By share, this clone ranks as medium-sized. The V call is TRBV25-1, the J call TRBJ1-3; 10 bases map to TRBD1. The CDR3 extends over 16 amino acids. V lost 6 bases and J lost 3; bases outside the gene matches: 8. The V gene's germline CDR1 is MGHDK and CDR2 SYGVNS. The CDR3 DNA reads as TGTGCCAGCAGCGTCCCGGGACAGGGGTTTGGAAACACCATATATTTT. This translates into CASSVPGQGFGNTIYF.

The rearrangement links TRBV13 to TRBJ2-7; a possible D gene is TRBD2 (5 bases). The CDR3 totals 13 residues. CDR1 PRHDT and CDR2 FYEKMQ come from the germline V gene (reference sequence). V lost 5 bases and J lost 3, with 11 bases in between. The CDR3, as DNA: TGTGCCAGCAGCAGTCCGGGAAACTACGAGCAGTACTTC. Amino acid sequence: CASSSPGNYEQYF.

This clone is medium-sized in the sample. J is TRBJ2-3 and V is TRBV11-3, with TRBD2 matching over 7 bases. Germline V gives CDR1 SGHNT, CDR2 YENEEA. After removal of 1 base from V and 4 bases from J, the junction contained 2 bases not matched to a gene. The CDR3 spans 14 residues. Written as DNA, the CDR3 is TGTGCCAGCAGCTTAGGACTAGCCTCAGATACGCAGTATTTT. This codes for CASSLGLASDTQYF.

The chain carries TRBV19 and TRBJ1-6, with no clear D. The germline V gene encodes CDR1 LNHDA and CDR2 SQIVND (reference sequence). The V end lost 9 bases, the J end lost 3 bases, and 9 bases lay between the germline ends. There are 13 residues in the CDR3. Written as DNA, the CDR3 is TGTGCCAGCACAACGGGCTATAATTCACCCCTCCACTTT. Encoded protein: CASTTGYNSPLHF.

This chain links TRBV7-8 with TRBJ2-3; no definite D call. This CDR3 has 16 amino acids. Germline V gene lookup returns CDR1 SGHVS and CDR2 FQNEAQ. V was shortened by 0 bases and J by 6 bases, with 16 bases between the two germline ends. CDR3 amino acids: CASSLATLQEWDTQYF. The CDR3 DNA is TGTGCCAGCAGCTTAGCGACATTGCAGGAATGGGATACGCAGTATTTT.

The chain joins TRBV6-1 to TRBJ1-6; TRBD1 is a possible D gene (5 bases). CDR1 and CDR2 from the germline V gene are MNHNS and SASEGT. V lost 8 bases and J lost 3, with 8 bases in between. This CDR3 has 13 residues. The DNA for the CDR3 is TGTGCCAGCTCAGGGATCTATAATTCACCCCTCCACTTT. Translating it yields CASSGIYNSPLHF.

The genes are TRBV7-6 and TRBJ2-1, with 8 bases fitting TRBD2. This CDR3 spans 16 amino acids. Trimming removed 4 bases from V and 2 bases from J; junction bases left unmatched: 7. CDR1 is SGHVS, CDR2 FNYEAQ, per germline. As DNA, the CDR3 is TGTGCCAGCAGCTCTCCGGGGGGGACCACCTACAATGAGCAGTTCTTC. It is translated as CASSSPGGTTYNEQFF. Drawing the rest from reference TRBV7-6 and TRBJ2-1, the complete variable domain is GAGVSQSPRYKVTKRGQDVALRCDPISGHVSLYWYRQALGQGPEFLTYFNYEAQQDKSGLPNDRFSAERPEGSISTLTIQRTEQRDSAMYRCASSSPGGTTYNEQFFGPGTRLTVL.

The CDR3 spells CASSQSGQGADGYTF. CDR3 nucleotide sequence: TGTGCCAGCAGCCAATCTGGACAGGGGGCGGATGGCTACACCTTC. This sequence joins TRBV16 and TRBJ1-2, with 11 nucleotides matching TRBD1. The V segment lost 0 bases and the J segment 6 bases; nucleotides outside the gene matches: 3. Germline V gene sequence: CDR1 KGHSY, CDR2 FQNENV. This CDR3 region has 15 residues.

The chain has TRBV11-3 and TRBJ2-2, with 9 bases aligning to TRBD2. CDR3 length equals 17 residues. Germline-derived CDR1 and CDR2 are SGHNT and YENEEA. V gave up 5 bases and J gave up 9 bases; unmatched junction bases: 16. The CDR3 coding sequence is TGTGCCAGCAGCCCACTGATAGGCGGGGGGGCCCCCCGGGAGCTGTTTTTT. It encodes CASSPLIGGGAPRELFF.

This clone showed up just once. The gene calls are TRBV19 and TRBJ2-7; 8 nucleotides line up with TRBD2. The CDR3 loop spans 17 amino acids. The trim removed 6 bases at V and 2 bases at J, leaving 15 bases unmatched. Germline V lookup: CDR1 LNHDA, CDR2 SQIVND (reference sequence). CDR3 loop: CASSRLTGGGAPYEQYF. CDR3 bases: TGTGCCAGTAGCCGACTTACCGGGGGGGGTGCCCCCTACGAGCAGTACTTC.

This clone was seen once. The chain combines TRBV19 with TRBJ2-7; weak D call: TRBD2 (6 bases). The V gene lost 3 bases and the J gene lost 1 base, with 13 bases spanning the gap. CDR1 LNHDA and CDR2 SQIVND come from the germline V gene (reference sequence). The CDR3 runs 15 residues. This CDR3 reads CASSIRREISYEQYF. As DNA, the CDR3 is TGTGCCAGTAGTATTCGGAGGGAAATATCCTACGAGCAGTACTTC.

The rearrangement links TRBV4-2 to TRBJ2-7, with D perhaps TRBD2 (5 bases). Germline assignment: CDR1 LGHNA and CDR2 YNFKEQ. The CDR3 has 13 residues. Trimming took off 0 bases at V and 9 bases at J, with 12 bases between the two ends. DNA for the CDR3: TGTGCCAGCAGCCAAGATTTGAGGCGGGCGCAGTACTTC. It translates to CASSQDLRRAQYF.

The chain is built from TRBV4-1 and TRBJ2-1; 9 bases match TRBD2. Per the germline V gene, CDR1 is MGHRA and CDR2 is YSYEKL. V was pared by 5 bases and J by 7 bases, with 15 bases of the junction left unmatched. This CDR3 comprises 17 residues. DNA of the CDR3: TGCGCCAGCAGCTACACAGCCCGCGGGGGGGCGGGAAATGAGCAGTTCTTC. It translates to CASSYTARGGAGNEQFF.

The sample holds one count of this clone. The chain is built from TRBV5-6 and TRBJ2-2; 10 bases match TRBD1. V was pared by 5 bases and J by 6 bases, with 10 bases of the junction left unmatched. The germline CDR1 and CDR2 sequences are SGHDT and YYEEEE. The CDR3 loop spans 16 amino acids. The CDR3 reads CASRFWGTGEAGELFF. DNA of the CDR3: TGTGCCAGCAGATTCTGGGGGACAGGGGAGGCCGGGGAGCTGTTTTTT.